Included here is one T cell receptor (beta chain) sequence, with context. The data belong to a study of CD8 T cells in Susac syndrome. The authors reverse transcribed roughly 0.5 to 1 ug RNA with random hexamers. MiXCR was run by TCRdb on the immunoSEQ multiplex PCR reads, yielding one entry per CDR3 protein. This repertoire shows hundreds of thousands of distinct CDR3 sequences, over 90% found once; its top ten account for 0.082%. The CDR3 is 14 residues long. The junction had 2 bases not matched to a gene; V was cut back by 7 bases and J by 0 bases. Germline lookup yields CDR1 SQVTM and CDR2 ANQGSEA.

The chain is built from TRBV29-1 and TRBJ2-1; 11 nucleotides match TRBD2. The clonotype was recovered from a human donor with multiple sclerosis. The sequencing input was CD4+ T cells from PBMCs. The CDR3 sequence: CSASGGSSYNEQFF. CDR3 DNA: TGCAGCGCTAGCGGGGGGAGCTCCTACAATGAGCAGTTCTTC.